A selection of T cell receptor beta chains follows, all from one sample in a study of T cell responses to AZD1222 COVID-19 vaccine. Assay used: immunoSEQ multiplex PCR; TCRdb lists only in-frame clones, some missing. This sample has around 130,000 clones; approximately 86% occur once, and the top ten carry roughly 5.7%. The sample consisted of peripheral blood, taken 28 days after the second AZD1222 dose. The receptors shown here come from an adult who received the AZD1222 COVID-19 vaccine. The CDR3 runs from the conserved cysteine through the conserved F or W. A D gene is named only where the DNA matches it firmly. A clone size is listed for some rows: how often the clone was seen (once, few, many), or a class if it is expanded.

clone_size	d_call	v_call	j_call	cdr3_aa	cdr3_nt
NA	TRBD2	TRBV5-1	TRBJ2-1	CASSTRGGSSYNEQFF	TGCGCCAGCAGCACCCGGGGAGGGAGCTCCTACAATGAGCAGTTCTTC
NA	TRBD2	TRBV6-6	TRBJ2-1	CASSSLSGRPYNEQFF	TGTGCCAGCAGCAGCCTCAGCGGGAGGCCCTACAATGAGCAGTTCTTC
few	NA	TRBV7-2	TRBJ1-1	CASSLVTGNTEAFF	TGTGCCAGCAGCTTAGTCACAGGGAACACTGAAGCTTTCTTT
NA	TRBD1	TRBV2	TRBJ1-6	CASNRGTGDSPLHF	TGTGCCAGCAACCGAGGGACAGGGGATTCACCCCTCCACTTT
NA	NA	TRBV15	TRBJ1-5	CATREGGAGNQPQHF	TGTGCCACCAGGGAAGGGGGGGCCGGCAATCAGCCCCAGCATTTT
NA	NA	TRBV5-6	TRBJ1-2	CASSLLTENYGYTF	TGTGCCAGCAGCTTATTAACAGAGAACTATGGCTACACCTTC
NA	NA	TRBV7-3	TRBJ1-1	CASSFDQTTEAFF	TGTGCCAGCAGCTTCGATCAAACCACTGAAGCTTTCTTT
NA	TRBD1	TRBV4-2	TRBJ1-5	CASSQDNRGNNQPQHF	TGTGCCAGCAGCCAAGATAACAGGGGGAACAATCAGCCCCAGCATTTT
NA	NA	TRBV12-5	TRBJ1-3	CASGLYRETIYF	TGTGCTAGTGGTTTGTACAGGGAGACCATATATTTT
NA	TRBD2	TRBV4-3	TRBJ2-3	CASSQALRSGGRDTQYF	TGCGCCAGCAGCCAAGCCTTGAGGTCCGGGGGGAGAGATACGCAGTATTTT
NA	NA	TRBV7-2	TRBJ1-5	CASSLGHGGQPQHF	TGTGCCAGCAGCTTGGGACACGGGGGACAGCCCCAGCATTTT
NA	NA	TRBV15	TRBJ1-5	CATSSGETDRNQPQHF	TGTGCCACCAGCAGCGGAGAGACGGACAGAAATCAGCCCCAGCATTTT
NA	NA	TRBV28	TRBJ1-1	CASSLRRLMVGTEAFF	TGTGCCAGCAGTTTACGCAGATTGATGGTGGGGACTGAAGCTTTCTTT
once	TRBD1	TRBV25-1	TRBJ1-3	CASSDPTGNYGNTIYF	TGTGCCAGCAGTGACCCGACAGGGAACTACGGGAACACCATATATTTT
NA	NA	TRBV19	TRBJ2-2	CASSVRGGTGELFF	TGTGCCAGTAGTGTCAGGGGTGGCACCGGGGAGCTGTTTTTT
NA	NA	TRBV2	TRBJ1-5	CASSLGGAGINQPQHF	TGTGCCAGCAGCCTCGGAGGGGCAGGGATTAATCAGCCCCAGCATTTT
NA	NA	TRBV7-3	TRBJ2-1	CASSFGGPPNEQFF	TGTGCCAGCAGCTTTGGGGGACCGCCGAATGAGCAGTTCTTC
NA	NA	TRBV7-2	TRBJ1-4	CASSLVGGRNEKLFF	TGTGCCAGCAGCTTAGTCGGGGGGCGCAATGAAAAACTGTTTTTT
NA	TRBD1	TRBV25-1	TRBJ1-2	CASSTPGQDYGYTF	TGTGCCAGCAGTACCCCGGGACAGGACTATGGCTACACCTTC
NA	NA	TRBV19	TRBJ1-6	CASSFTTGHYNSPLHF	TGTGCCAGTAGTTTTACGACAGGCCACTATAATTCACCCCTCCACTTT
NA	TRBD1	TRBV12-3/TRBV12-4	TRBJ1-2	CASSLTGEYGYTF	TGTGCCAGCAGTCTGACAGGGGAATATGGCTACACCTTC
few	TRBD2	TRBV2	TRBJ2-7	CASSGWGGYEQYF	TGTGCCAGCAGTGGCTGGGGGGGCTACGAGCAGTACTTC
NA	NA	TRBV5-6	TRBJ1-2	CASSLRWRDNYGYTF	TGTGCCAGCAGTTTGAGGTGGAGGGATAACTATGGCTACACCTTC
once	NA	TRBV9	TRBJ2-2	CASSFTGDTGELFF	TGTGCCAGCAGCTTCACAGGAGACACCGGGGAGCTGTTTTTT
once	NA	TRBV7-2	TRBJ2-2	CASSLGWAGELFF	TGTGCCAGCAGCTTAGGTTGGGCCGGGGAGCTGTTTTTT
once	NA	TRBV28	TRBJ2-7	CASSGQPSYEQYF	TGTGCCAGCAGTGGACAGCCGTCCTACGAGCAGTACTTC
once	NA	TRBV4-2	TRBJ1-2	CASSQRQGAGGYTF	TGTGCCAGCAGCCAACGTCAGGGAGCGGGAGGCTACACCTTC
NA	NA	TRBV12-3/TRBV12-4	TRBJ2-5	CASSYQETQYF	TGTGCCAGCAGCTACCAAGAGACCCAGTACTTC
NA	TRBD1	TRBV24-1	TRBJ1-5	CATSDSRTGQPQHF	TGTGCCACCAGTGATTCCAGGACAGGCCAGCCCCAGCATTTT
NA	NA	TRBV9	TRBJ2-7	CASSVGQGTYEQYF	TGTGCCAGCAGCGTAGGGCAGGGCACCTACGAGCAGTACTTC
NA	NA	TRBV12-3/TRBV12-4	TRBJ2-7	CASSLGVEQYF	TGTGCCAGCAGTTTAGGGGTCGAGCAGTACTTC
NA	NA	TRBV6-4	TRBJ1-1	CASRTGYGTEAFF	TGTGCCAGCAGAACAGGGTATGGGACTGAAGCTTTCTTT
NA	NA	TRBV11-3	TRBJ2-6	CASSLGGYSGANVLTF	TGTGCCAGCAGCTTGGGGGGATACTCTGGGGCCAACGTCCTGACTTTC